This T cell receptor (beta chain) stems from a study of beta chain features in type 1 diabetes. General observations from the study: HLA influence on TCRB rearrangement stayed unresolved here. For type 1 diabetes patients, VDJ junctions showed fewer insertions and more deletions. Significant though moderate, a shortening of TCRB CDR3s appeared in all four CD4+ subsets of Type 1 diabetes patients.

The authors reverse transcribed all of the isolated RNA, so sequencing captured expressed TCRB transcripts. TCRdb keeps only in-frame clones here, not all; method: immunoSEQ multiplex PCR. This table holds about 360,000 clones, roughly 12% found once. V was clipped by 0 bases and J by 4 bases; unmatched bases: 3. Germline CDR1 SGHNT, CDR2 YYREEE (reference sequence). CDR3 size: 14 residues. This clone was counted between two and nine times. The target antigen is unknown. The sequence was obtained from a woman aged 18-29 years with type 1 diabetes. The chain joins TRBV5-4 to TRBJ2-5; 7 bases map to TRBD1. The material sequenced was naive CD4+ T cells from blood. The CDR3 here is CASSLEGGIETQYF. In DNA, the CDR3 is TGTGCCAGCAGCTTGGAAGGGGGCATAGAGACCCAGTACTTC. The full variable domain, rest sourced from reference TRBV5-4 and TRBJ2-5, is ETGVTQSPTHLIKTRGQQVTLRCSSQSGHNTVSWYQQALGQGPQFIFQYYREEENGRGNFPPRFSGLQFPNYSSELNVNALELDDSALYLCASSLEGGIETQYFGPGTRLLVL.